The next 5 T cell receptor beta chains were all read from a single sample in a study of shared clonotypes between healthy human individuals. Here immunoSEQ multiplex PCR was the method, and the copy in TCRdb shows in-frame clones only, minus some. The sample gives about 2,500,000 clones, around nine tenths of which show up once; more than 0.12% is in the top ten. The sample taken for sequencing was naive CD4+ T cells sorted from blood. Regarding subset: CD45RA+ positively selected. The source of these receptors is a young man in good health.

This sequence joins TRBV28 and TRBJ2-5, with D perhaps TRBD1 or TRBD2 (5 bases each). This CDR3 comprises 14 residues. Trimming stripped 3 bases from V and 6 bases from J, with 14 bases between. Germline CDR1 and CDR2: MDHEN and SYDVKM. CDR3 DNA sequence: TGTGCCAGCAGTTTTCCAGGGCGGGCGAAGACCCAGTACTTC. It encodes CASSFPGRAKTQYF.

The CDR3 DNA sequence: TGCGCCAGCAGCTTGGCCCTAGGTGGGGCCAACGTCCTGACTTTC. Its protein is CASSLALGGANVLTF. The J gene is TRBJ2-6, the V gene TRBV5-1, with D unclear. CDR3 length: 15 residues. Germline V gene sequence: CDR1 SGHRS, CDR2 YFSETQ. V lost 0 bases and J 3 bases, leaving 7 bases between the germline ends.

The rearrangement uses TRBV30 and TRBJ2-7; D possibly corresponds to TRBD1 (6 bases). The CDR3 covers 14 residues. Looked up from germline, CDR1 is GTSNPN and CDR2 is SVGIG (reference sequence). Deletions cut 0 bases from V and 6 bases from J, with 15 bases between. This CDR3 is CAWSVARGRFEQYF. As DNA, the CDR3 is TGTGCCTGGAGTGTAGCCAGGGGCAGGTTCGAGCAGTACTTC.

The rearrangement joins TRBV6-6 to TRBJ2-5; D is unclear. Germline lookup yields CDR1 MNHNY and CDR2 SVGAGI (reference sequence). V shed 8 bases and J shed 4 bases, with 5 bases lying between them. The CDR3 is made up of 10 amino acids. CDR3 nucleotides: TGTGCCAGCGAACGAGAGACCCAGTACTTC. Amino acid sequence: CASERETQYF.

The genes are TRBV7-2 and TRBJ1-5; TRBD1 agrees at 8 bases. Germline values: CDR1 SGHTA, CDR2 FQGNSA. V was pared by 2 bases and J by 9 bases, with 9 bases of the junction left unmatched. The CDR3 is made up of 15 amino acids. The DNA for the CDR3 is TGTGCCAGCAGCTTACTGACAGGGGTCATGGGGCCCCAGCATTTT. Its protein is CASSLLTGVMGPQHF. The full variable domain, with the rest looked up from reference TRBV7-2 and TRBJ1-5, is GAGVSQSPSNKVTEKGKDVELRCDPISGHTALYWYRQSLGQGLEFLIYFQGNSAPDKSGLPSDRFSAERTGGSVSTLTIQRTQQEDSAVYLCASSLLTGVMGPQHFGDGTRLSIL.